This T cell receptor (beta chain) was observed in a study of T-cell memory formation after mild COVID-19. CDR1 is GTSNPN, CDR2 SVGIG, per germline (reference sequence). The CDR3 extends over 13 amino acids. V was clipped by 1 base and J by 5 bases, with 11 bases between them. TCRdb independently ran MiXCR on the 5' RACE reads; one entry per CDR3 protein. The sample includes approximately 350,000 distinct CDR3 sequences, approximately 12% of them seen just once. This clonotype was picked up a small number of times. This chain joins TRBV30 and TRBJ1-1, with a weak D call TRBD1 (5 bases). The source of this sequence is a man in his late teens or twenties who had mild COVID-19 (a few samples of this study predate the infection). Cell type and time point are not known. The sample consisted of PBMCs or a T cell subset sorted from them (not recorded which). This chain's CDR3 is CAWSGQGNTEAFF. CDR3 sequence (DNA): TGTGCCTGGAGTGGTCAGGGTAATACTGAAGCTTTCTTT.